This section outlines one TCR beta chain sequence together with its context. The data originate from a study of blood T cells in healthy people across ages. The second PCR ran 7 to 11 cycles with a sample-barcoded 5' primer and J-beta primers. TCRdb used MiXCR to reprocess the 5' RACE reads, holding one entry per CDR3 protein. There are approximately 780,000 distinct CDR3 sequences in the sample; around 25% occur only once, and 3% lies in the top ten. Trimming removed 8 bases from V and 0 bases from J, with 8 bases in between. The CDR3 sequence is 13 residues long. From germline, CDR1 is GTSNPN and CDR2 SVGIG (reference sequence). Another study also made use of these data, one on T cells of mothers and their children.

The V and J genes are TRBV30 and TRBJ1-6; D is unclear. This sequence originates from a boy younger than 18 in good health. The sequenced sample was blood. CDR3 coding DNA: TGTGCCCTTGACGGCTCCTATAATTCACCCCTCCACTTT. Residues: CALDGSYNSPLHF. The full variable domain, rest sourced from reference TRBV30 and TRBJ1-6, is SQTIHQWPATLVQPVGSPLSLECTVEGTSNPNLYWYRQAAGRGLQLLFYSVGIGQISSEVPQNLSASRPQDRQFILSSKKLLLSDSGFYLCALDGSYNSPLHFGNGTRLTVT.